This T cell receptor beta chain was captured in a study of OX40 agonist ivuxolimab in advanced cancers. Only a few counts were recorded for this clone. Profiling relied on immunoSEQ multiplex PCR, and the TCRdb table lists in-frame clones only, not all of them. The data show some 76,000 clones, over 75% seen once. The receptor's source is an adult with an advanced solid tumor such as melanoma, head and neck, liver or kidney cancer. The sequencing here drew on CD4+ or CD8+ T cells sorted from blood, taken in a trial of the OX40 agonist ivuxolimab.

The CDR3 coding sequence is TGTGCCAGCAGTCCCCAGGGGAACGTTAACTATGGCTACACCTTC. Its translation: CASSPQGNVNYGYTF. The chain employs TRBV6-5 and TRBJ1-2; the D gene is possibly TRBD1 (6 bases). CDR1 and CDR2 (germline): MNHEY, SVGAGI. V lost 5 bases and J lost 1, with 14 bases in between. This CDR3 contains 15 residues.